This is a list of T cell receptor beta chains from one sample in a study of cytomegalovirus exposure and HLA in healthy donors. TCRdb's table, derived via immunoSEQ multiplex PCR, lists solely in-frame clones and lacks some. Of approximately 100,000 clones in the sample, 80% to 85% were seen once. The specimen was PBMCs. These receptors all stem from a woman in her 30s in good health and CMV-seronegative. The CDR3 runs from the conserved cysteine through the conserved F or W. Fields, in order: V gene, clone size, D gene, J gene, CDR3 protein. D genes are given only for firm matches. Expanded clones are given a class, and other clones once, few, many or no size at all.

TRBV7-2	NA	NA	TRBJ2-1	CASSLGRGSYNEQFF
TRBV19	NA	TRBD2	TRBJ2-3	CASSIIGGGRAADTQYF
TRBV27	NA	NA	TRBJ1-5	CASSLSSRGGNQPQHF
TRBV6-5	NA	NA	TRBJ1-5	CASSYSRGGGQPQHF
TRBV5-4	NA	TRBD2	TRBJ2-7	CASGSGTSGMSSYEQYF
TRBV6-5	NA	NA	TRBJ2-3	CASKSSRILTDTQYF
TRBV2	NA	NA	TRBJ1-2	CASRTDSYDNYGYTF
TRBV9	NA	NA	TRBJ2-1	CASSAPIVGVTYNEQFF
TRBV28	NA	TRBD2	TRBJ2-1	CASSTSGAGGPQEQFF
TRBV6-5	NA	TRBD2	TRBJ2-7	CASTPGASGSYEQYF
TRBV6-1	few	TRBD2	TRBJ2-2	CASTSGSTGELFF